This paragraph reports one T cell receptor (beta chain). CDR1 and CDR2 from the germline V gene are SGHVS and FNYEAQ. The junction had 7 bases not matched to a gene; V was cut back by 6 bases and J by 1 base. CDR3 size: 15 residues. This specimen comes from a study of T cell changes during pregnancy in multiple sclerosis. Profiled with immunoSEQ multiplex PCR; TCRdb holds only in-frame clones, not every one. The sample has about 44,000 clones, around 94% seen once. The sequences come from CD4+ T cells from peripheral blood mononuclear cells, collected in the first trimester of pregnancy. This clonotype was obtained from a female donor with multiple sclerosis, enrolled in a pregnancy study. The chain couples TRBV7-6 to TRBJ1-2; 8 bases are shared with TRBD1. CDR3 sequence reads: CASSLTDRDNYGYTF. CDR3 sequence (DNA): TGTGCCAGCAGTTTGACGGACAGGGATAACTATGGCTACACCTTC.